This T cell receptor (beta chain) was captured by sequencing in a study of blood T cell repertoires in COVID-19. Sequenced by immunoSEQ multiplex PCR; TCRdb stores in-frame clones only, minus some. The data show roughly 74,000 clones, about 86% seen once. Germline V gene sequence: CDR1 MNHEY, CDR2 SVGEGT. The CDR3 is 13 amino acids. The V gene lost 5 bases and the J gene lost 10 bases, with 15 bases spanning the gap. This TCR derives from a woman of 80 years or more with active or convalescent COVID-19. The V and J genes are TRBV6-2 or TRBV6-3 and TRBJ2-1; TRBD2 might be the D (6 bases). The sequenced material came from peripheral blood. CDR3 sequence (DNA): TGTGCCAGCAGTCGAGGTCCGGGGGTGGAGCAGTTCTTC. This gives the protein CASSRGPGVEQFF.